This TCR beta chain was sequenced for a study of T cell responses to AZD1222 COVID-19 vaccine. The CDR3 covers 15 residues. The V gene end was trimmed by 5 bases and the J gene end by 4 bases; junction bases not matched to a gene: 6. Germline assignment: CDR1 SEHNR and CDR2 FQNEAQ (reference sequence). Generated by immunoSEQ multiplex PCR, the TCRdb table keeps only in-frame clones and is missing some. The table lists 95,000 to 150,000 clones, over 80% of them singletons. The clonotype comes from an adult in good health. The sequencing used peripheral blood, collected on day 0 of AZD1222 vaccination. This chain connects TRBV7-9 to TRBJ2-2; TRBD1 matches at 8 bases. CDR3 protein: CASSGGTGFTGELFF. The CDR3 DNA sequence: TGTGCCAGCAGCGGCGGGACAGGATTCACCGGGGAGCTGTTTTTT.